The 27 T cell receptor beta chains given below trace back to one sample, sequenced in a study of early T cells in non-severe SARS-CoV-2 infection. TCRdb processed the 5' RACE reads anew with MiXCR; each CDR3 protein has one entry. This sample carries around 53,000 distinct CDR3 sequences, around 10% of them seen once, and the ten largest clones take about 8.3%. Sequenced input: whole blood. The receptors derive from an adult who was a healthcare worker with PCR-confirmed SARS-CoV-2 infection or an uninfected control (not recorded which).

Many counts were recorded for this clonotype. V and J are TRBV10-2 and TRBJ1-6, with no clear D. The CDR3 contains 14 residues. Germline V gene sequence: CDR1 WSHSY, CDR2 SAAADI. V lost 8 bases, J lost 8 bases, and 16 bases lay in between. The CDR3 spells CASLDAPEHSPLHF. The DNA for the CDR3 is TGCGCCAGCCTGGACGCCCCAGAGCATTCACCCCTCCACTTT.

This clonotype was observed at least ten times. The chain joins TRBV5-1 to TRBJ2-3, with 8 bases that match TRBD2. From germline, CDR1 is SGHRS and CDR2 YFSETQ. The length of the CDR3 is 18 residues. V lost 1 base and J lost 6; bases outside the gene matches: 16. This CDR3 reads CASSLTPTGGRSTDTQYF. CDR3 bases: TGCGCCAGCAGCTTGACACCGACAGGCGGGAGGTCAACTGATACGCAGTATTTT.

This clonotype was counted only a few times. The V gene is TRBV10-3, the J gene TRBJ2-1; possible D gene TRBD1, 6 bases. This CDR3 has 13 amino acids. The germline V gene has CDR1 ENHRY and CDR2 SYGVKD. V lost 6 bases, J lost 9 bases, and 15 bases lay in between. The CDR3 loop reads CAIRVQGAAEQFF. The CDR3 bases are TGTGCCATCAGAGTACAGGGTGCGGCTGAGCAGTTCTTC.

V gene TRBV19 combines with J gene TRBJ2-1, with D perhaps TRBD1 or TRBD2 (6 bases each). The germline gives CDR1 LNHDA, CDR2 SQIVND (reference sequence). V shed 2 bases and J shed 0 bases, with 17 bases lying between them. The CDR3 extends over 18 amino acids. In DNA, the CDR3 is TGTGCCAGTAGTATATCCCTGGGGGGCCTTAGCTCCTACAATGAGCAGTTCTTC. Protein sequence: CASSISLGGLSSYNEQFF.

This clonotype showed up many times. V usage is TRBV7-9 and J usage is TRBJ2-4, with D tentatively TRBD2 (5 bases). Deletions cut 5 bases from V and 12 bases from J, with 11 bases between. The CDR3 runs 11 residues. Germline CDR1 SEHNR, CDR2 FQNEAQ (reference sequence). This CDR3 is CASSPHGDQYF. The CDR3 nucleotides read TGTGCCAGCAGCCCCCACGGGGATCAGTACTTC.

The V call is TRBV28, the J call TRBJ2-6, with D unclear. V lost 5 bases to trimming and J lost 0 bases, with 14 bases between them. The CDR3 totals 17 residues. Germline V gene lookup returns CDR1 MDHEN and CDR2 SYDVKM. The CDR3 nucleotides are TGTGCCAGCAGTCCACCGACATCGTTCTCTGGGGCCAACGTCCTGACTTTC. The encoded protein is CASSPPTSFSGANVLTF.

This clonotype was detected ten times or more. The chain carries TRBV5-5 and TRBJ1-2, with D perhaps matching TRBD1 (5 bases). The V end was cut by 3 bases, the J end by 4 bases, with 19 bases between. Looked up from germline, CDR1 is SGHKS and CDR2 is YYEKEE (reference sequence). The CDR3 has 16 amino acids. This CDR3 reads CASSSTAAGRVYGYTF. The CDR3 DNA is TGTGCCAGCAGCTCCACCGCCGCGGGGCGCGTCTATGGCTACACCTTC. Together with reference TRBV5-5 and TRBJ1-2, the CDR3 gives the full variable domain: DAGVTQSPTHLIKTRGQQVTLRCSPISGHKSVSWYQQVLGQGPQFIFQYYEKEERGRGNFPDRFSARQFPNYSSELNVNALLLGDSALYLCASSSTAAGRVYGYTFGSGTRLTVV.

This clonotype was recorded at least ten times. The chain combines TRBV20-1 with TRBJ1-6; D is unclear. V gave up 5 bases and J gave up 0 bases, with 11 bases separating them. The germline V gene encodes CDR1 DFQATT and CDR2 SNEGSKA (reference sequence). The CDR3 has 15 residues. DNA for the CDR3: TGCAGTGCTCCTGGGTTTAGCTCCTATAATTCACCCCTCCACTTT. It is translated as CSAPGFSSYNSPLHF.

In its sample, this clonotype was seen many times. V is TRBV10-3 and J is TRBJ2-6; 10 positions match TRBD2. Germline CDR1 ENHRY, CDR2 SYGVKD. There are 16 residues in the CDR3. Germline trimming cut 7 bases from V and 2 bases from J; bases unmatched to any gene: 5. CDR3 nucleotides: TGTGCCATCAAGGATAGCGGGAGGACTGGGGCCAACGTCCTGACTTTC. It codes for CAIKDSGRTGANVLTF.

The chain carries TRBV3-1 and TRBJ2-1; TRBD2 agrees at 10 bases. There are 17 residues in the CDR3. Germline V gene data show CDR1 as LGHDT and CDR2 as YNNKEL (reference sequence). V gave up 0 bases and J gave up 12 bases; unmatched junction bases: 14. This chain's CDR3 is CASSQDGPLAGFLRQFF. CDR3 in DNA: TGTGCCAGCAGCCAAGATGGGCCACTAGCGGGATTTCTCCGGCAGTTCTTC.

This clonotype was detected a few times. The chain joins TRBV7-3 to TRBJ1-6; D uncertain. The V end was cut by 2 bases, the J end by 1 base, with 6 bases between. This CDR3 comprises 15 residues. Germline assignment: CDR1 SGHTA and CDR2 FQGTGA. CDR3 residues: CASSLGPSYNSPLHF. The CDR3 DNA sequence: TGTGCCAGCAGCTTAGGGCCGTCCTATAATTCACCCCTCCACTTT.

There are a few counts of this clonotype. V gene TRBV5-4 combines with J gene TRBJ2-5; possible D gene TRBD2, 5 bases. V was pared by 4 bases and J by 4 bases, with 11 bases between. The CDR3 has 13 amino acids. The germline V gene has CDR1 SGHNT and CDR2 YYREEE (reference sequence). Written as DNA, the CDR3 is TGTGCCAGCAGCCGCCGGGAAGGAGAGACCCAGTACTTC. Amino acid sequence: CASSRREGETQYF.

At least ten counts were recorded for this clonotype. This CDR3 is CASSLGQSLAKNIQYF. The DNA of the CDR3 is TGCGCCAGCAGCTTGGGACAGTCCCTAGCCAAAAACATTCAGTACTTC. The V call is TRBV5-1, the J call TRBJ2-4; maybe TRBD1 (5 bases). This CDR3 comprises 16 residues. Per the germline V gene, CDR1 is SGHRS and CDR2 is YFSETQ. Trimming left V 0 bases short and J 0 bases short, with 10 bases between.

A note on this clonotype: With a much larger clone just one base away, this may be a read error. The J gene is TRBJ2-3, the V gene TRBV11-2; 8 positions match TRBD2. This CDR3 region has 14 residues. Germline-derived CDR1 and CDR2 are SGHAT and FQNNGV. The CDR3 sequence is CAGSGGRSLDTQYF. The CDR3 DNA reads TGTGCCGGCAGCGGGGGACGATCCCTGGATACGCAGTATTTT.

This clonotype appeared many times. The chain is built from TRBV11-2 and TRBJ2-1, with D possibly TRBD1 on 7 matching bases. Per germline, CDR1 SGHAT and CDR2 FQNNGV. With 1 base removed from V and 6 bases from J, the gap between germline ends came to 22 bases. The CDR3 consists of 18 residues. The CDR3 nucleotides are TGTGCCAGCAGCTTAGCGTCCCGGGACTCCTCAGGGGGCAATGAGCAGTTCTTC. This gives the protein CASSLASRDSSGGNEQFF.

This clonotype occurred many times. This sequence joins TRBV13 and TRBJ2-3; D is undetermined. V lost 5 bases and J lost 0, with 12 bases in between. The CDR3 runs 15 residues. Germline values: CDR1 PRHDT, CDR2 FYEKMQ (reference sequence). The CDR3 loop reads CASSPTPSSTDTQYF. In DNA form, the CDR3 reads TGTGCCAGCAGCCCGACACCATCCAGCACAGATACGCAGTATTTT.

The rearrangement uses TRBV6-4 and TRBJ2-3; D perhaps matches TRBD2 (6 bases). The germline V gene has CDR1 MRHNA and CDR2 SNTAGT. This CDR3 has 15 residues. With 0 bases removed from V and 2 bases from J, the gap between germline ends came to 9 bases. CDR3 bases: TGTGCCAGCAGTGACTCGGAGGGCCACACAGATACGCAGTATTTT. Its protein product is CASSDSEGHTDTQYF.

This clonotype was observed a handful of times. The V gene is TRBV28, the J gene TRBJ2-2; no definite D call. Looked up from germline, CDR1 is MDHEN and CDR2 is SYDVKM. Trimming removed 5 bases at V and 6 bases at J, with 7 bases between. The length of the CDR3 is 12 residues. CDR3 residues: CASSPLSGELFF. The CDR3 DNA sequence: TGTGCCAGCAGTCCGTTATCCGGGGAGCTGTTTTTT.

This clonotype was detected many times. CDR3 coding DNA: TGCGCCAGCAGTCCAAGGAAAGACACTGAAGCTTTCTTT. Protein: CASSPRKDTEAFF. The rearrangement uses TRBV5-1 and TRBJ1-1; D remains ambiguous. From germline, CDR1 is SGHRS and CDR2 YFSETQ. The V gene lost 5 bases and the J gene lost 3 bases, with 11 bases spanning the gap. CDR3 size: 13 residues.

This chain uses TRBV11-2 with TRBJ2-7; D not certain. The CDR3 contains 17 residues. V shed 0 bases and J shed 4 bases, with 19 bases lying between them. CDR1 is SGHAT and CDR2 is FQNNGV in the germline V gene. CDR3 sequence: CASSLETGSSTNYEQYF. CDR3 coding DNA: TGTGCCAGCAGCTTAGAAACGGGCAGTTCCACAAATTACGAGCAGTACTTC.

This clonotype was picked up a small number of times. The V call is TRBV5-6, the J call TRBJ2-1; perhaps TRBD1 as D (8 bases). Germline CDR1 reads SGHDT; CDR2 reads YYEEEE. Trimming removed 2 bases at V and 4 bases at J, with 13 bases between. The CDR3 loop spans 15 amino acids. In DNA form, the CDR3 reads TGTGCCAGCAGCTTTTACAGGGGGGGTTACAATGAGCAGTTCTTC. This encodes CASSFYRGGYNEQFF.

This clonotype was detected many times. The chain links TRBV6-1 to TRBJ2-7; D ambiguous. Trimming pared 4 bases from V and 0 bases from J, leaving 13 bases between. Germline CDR1 and CDR2: MNHNS and SASEGT. The CDR3 sequence is 15 residues long. CDR3 DNA sequence: TGTGCCAGCAGTGCATCCCTGGGCGGCTCCTACGAGCAGTACTTC. This translates into CASSASLGGSYEQYF.

This clonotype occurred many times. An end of the junction differs from the germline gene, which may be a read error. The chain links TRBV7-6 to TRBJ2-7, with 11 bases aligning to TRBD2. From germline, CDR1 is SGHVS and CDR2 FNYEAQ. The length of the CDR3 is 15 residues. This CDR3 reads CASSSSGRLSHEQYF. As DNA, the CDR3 is TGTGCCAGCAGCTCTAGCGGGAGGCTCTCCCACGAGCAGTACTTC.

The rearrangement uses TRBV10-2 and TRBJ2-7; D is perhaps TRBD1 or TRBD2 (5 bases each). The CDR3 has 14 amino acids. The V gene's germline CDR1 is WSHSY and CDR2 SAAADI. V was shortened by 6 bases and J by 4 bases, with 16 bases between the two germline ends. For the CDR3, the DNA is TGCGCCAGCAGAGCCGGGACCGTAACGTACGAGCAGTACTTC. Amino acid sequence: CASRAGTVTYEQYF.

This clonotype was detected only a few times. The chain is built from TRBV28 and TRBJ1-6; D not resolved. Per the germline V gene, CDR1 is MDHEN and CDR2 is SYDVKM. CDR3 length: 12 residues. The V gene lost 6 bases and the J gene lost 8 bases, with 8 bases spanning the gap. The DNA of the CDR3 is TGTGCCAGCAGCCTAGAATATTCACCCCTCCACTTT. This encodes CASSLEYSPLHF. Variable domain in full (rest from reference TRBV28 and TRBJ1-6): DVKVTQSSRYLVKRTGEKVFLECVQDMDHENMFWYRQDPGLGLRLIYFSYDVKMKEKGDIPEGYSVSREKKERFSLILESASTNQTSMYLCASSLEYSPLHFGNGTRLTVT.

The chain joins TRBV12-3 or TRBV12-4 to TRBJ1-1; unclear D gene. Trimming shortened V by 4 bases and J by 10 bases, and 13 bases separated the two germline ends. The length of the CDR3 is 12 residues. As DNA, the CDR3 is TGTGCCAGCAGTTCCCAAACTGTCGGAGCTTTCTTT. Protein: CASSSQTVGAFF.

This clonotype was observed many times. This sequence joins TRBV20-1 and TRBJ2-3; 8 nucleotides match TRBD2. The CDR3 is 15 residues long. V dropped 6 bases and J dropped 3; count of bases not matched to a gene: 11. Germline V CDR1 and CDR2: DFQATT, SNEGSKA (reference sequence). CDR3 sequence: CSAKNSGKGTDTQYF. The CDR3 DNA follows: TGCAGTGCAAAAAATAGCGGGAAGGGAACAGATACGCAGTATTTT.